The 9 T cell receptor beta chains below were found in one sample sequenced in a study of neurological immune-mediated disorders. TCRdb fed the 5' RACE reads into MiXCR, producing one record per CDR3 protein. The sample gives approximately 40,000 distinct CDR3 sequences, 10% of which show up once; about 7% is in the top ten. Sequenced material: PBMCs. The source of these receptors is a woman aged 25 to 39 with HTLV-1-associated myelopathy (HAM/TSP).

At least ten counts were recorded for this clonotype. The chain links TRBV20-1 to TRBJ1-4; 8 nucleotides line up with TRBD1. The CDR3 is made up of 13 amino acids. Germline V gene data show CDR1 as DFQATT and CDR2 as SNEGSKA (reference sequence). V trimming: 4 bases; J trimming: 7 bases; junction bases outside the gene matches: 5. The DNA of the CDR3 is TGCAGTGCTATCTGGCAGGGGGCTGAAAAACTGTTTTTT. It translates to CSAIWQGAEKLFF.

This clonotype was observed many times. The chain links TRBV2 to TRBJ2-1, with TRBD2 as a possible D gene (6 bases). Germline V lookup: CDR1 SNHLY, CDR2 FYNNEI. The CDR3 runs 15 residues. The germline V and J ends were trimmed by 6 bases and 4 bases, with 16 bases remaining between them. CDR3 coding DNA: TGTGCCAGCAGCCCGTTAGTAGCGGCGTACAATGAGCAGTTCTTC. It encodes CASSPLVAAYNEQFF.

This clonotype was recorded at least ten times. The CDR3 region is CSVDSEQFF. The CDR3 DNA sequence: TGCAGCGTTGACAGCGAGCAGTTCTTC. This chain connects TRBV29-1 to TRBJ2-1; D not resolved. CDR1 and CDR2 from the germline V gene are SQVTM and ANQGSEA. The CDR3 has 9 amino acids. V was shortened by 3 bases and J by 10 bases, with 4 bases between the two germline ends.

This clonotype was detected ten times or more. The chain has TRBV5-1 and TRBJ1-1; D is uncertain. The V and J ends lost 0 bases and 1 base respectively, with 4 bases between them. CDR3 length: 13 residues. Germline loops: CDR1 SGHRS, CDR2 YFSETQ. As DNA, the CDR3 is TGCGCCAGCAGCTTGGAAGCGAACACTGAAGCTTTCTTT. Protein product: CASSLEANTEAFF.

This clonotype was counted many times. This chain joins TRBV20-1 and TRBJ2-7, with TRBD1 identical over 9 bases. V trimming: 3 bases; J trimming: 3 bases; junction bases outside the gene matches: 6. Germline CDR1 reads DFQATT; CDR2 reads SNEGSKA (reference sequence). This CDR3 spans 14 amino acids. CDR3 sequence reads: CSASWGQGSYEQYF. CDR3 in DNA: TGCAGTGCTAGTTGGGGACAGGGTAGCTACGAGCAGTACTTC.

This clonotype was recorded many times. The chain combines TRBV12-3 or TRBV12-4 with TRBJ1-1; D is unclear. The V and J ends lost 2 bases and 2 bases respectively, with 6 bases between them. This CDR3 contains 13 residues. The CDR3 DNA reads TGTGCCAGCAGTTTAAGGGAAAACACTGAAGCTTTCTTT. Amino acids: CASSLRENTEAFF.

This clonotype came up many times. The chain has TRBV7-9 and TRBJ2-7; 7 bases are a match to TRBD1. CDR1 SEHNR and CDR2 FQNEAQ come from the germline V gene (reference sequence). The J segment lost 4 bases and the V segment lost 0 bases, leaving 3 bases of the junction unmatched. There are 14 residues in the CDR3. In nucleotides, the CDR3 is TGTGCCAGCAGCTTAGCAGGACAGGTTTACGAGCAGTACTTC. This gives the protein CASSLAGQVYEQYF.

The sample holds many counts of this clonotype. This chain links TRBV5-1 with TRBJ1-2; D perhaps matches TRBD1 (5 bases). Trimming took 0 bases from V and 0 from J, leaving 12 bases between them. Germline lookup yields CDR1 SGHRS and CDR2 YFSETQ. The CDR3 sequence is 16 residues long. The CDR3 DNA reads TGCGCCAGCAGCTTGGCGGGACTGAAGTCTAACTATGGCTACACCTTC. The encoded protein is CASSLAGLKSNYGYTF.

This clonotype was observed many times. The chain joins TRBV30 to TRBJ1-2; the match to TRBD1 covers 10 bases. There are 15 residues in the CDR3. The V and J ends lost 0 bases and 2 bases, in that order; junction bases with no gene match: 3. Looked up from germline, CDR1 is GTSNPN and CDR2 is SVGIG (reference sequence). The CDR3 nucleotides are TGTGCCTGGAGTGTAAAGGGACAGGGGAACTATGGCTACACCTTC. Translated, it gives CAWSVKGQGNYGYTF.